This record concerns one T cell receptor (beta chain) sequence. Its antigen is unknown. The PCR had 60 Vbeta and 13 Jbeta primers. Sequencing was performed with immunoSEQ multiplex PCR; in TCRdb, only in-frame clones are kept and a portion is missing. This repertoire shows under 200,000 clones, 65% to 85% found once; its top ten account for 2.5% to 3.5%. The CDR3 is made up of 15 amino acids. The V gene's germline CDR1 is ENHRY and CDR2 SYGVKD. With 3 bases clipped from V and 7 bases from J, the junction kept 9 bases outside the gene matches. The source of the sample is a study of cytomegalovirus exposure and HLA in healthy donors. General study results and limits: A prior analysis recorded that most TCR beta V segments were productive about 90% or about 30% of the time. The study labeled 150 to 200 TCR beta chains cytomegalovirus-associated. Immune exposure was documented only through CMV serostatus.

The sequencing input was PBMCs. The V gene is TRBV10-3, the J gene TRBJ1-2; 9 bases are shared with TRBD1. This TCR derives from a woman aged 50 to 65 in good health and CMV-seropositive. CDR3 in DNA: TGTGCCATCAGTGAAACAGGGGGCGCGGTGAGTGGCTACACCTTC. Translating gives CAISETGGAVSGYTF.